These 6 T cell receptor beta chains originate from one sample sequenced in a study of technical replicates of blood from several donors. Here immunoSEQ multiplex PCR was the method, and the copy in TCRdb shows in-frame clones only, minus some. The profile shows 67,000 or so clones, 80% to 95% of them singletons. Source material: T cells isolated from PBMCs. The receptors were sampled from a human donor in good health.

The V and J genes are TRBV15 and TRBJ1-4; TRBD1 aligns across 8 bases. J was trimmed by 6 bases and V by 6 bases; bases with no gene match: 3. This CDR3 is built from 13 residues. Per the germline V gene, CDR1 is LNHNV and CDR2 is YYDKDF (reference sequence). The CDR3 bases are TGTGCCACCAGAGCACAGGGGGATGAAAAACTGTTTTTT. It codes for CATRAQGDEKLFF.

This rearrangement joins TRBV2 to TRBJ1-4; maybe TRBD1 (6 bases). The CDR3 consists of 18 residues. With 6 bases removed from V and 6 bases from J, the gap between germline ends came to 26 bases. Germline CDR1 and CDR2: SNHLY and FYNNEI. The CDR3: CASRRTAGGAGVYEKLFF. Written as DNA, the CDR3 is TGTGCCAGCAGGCGAACTGCGGGGGGCGCAGGGGTTTATGAAAAACTGTTTTTT.

The chain employs TRBV14 and TRBJ2-6, with D tentatively TRBD2 (5 bases). V lost 4 bases, J lost 4 bases, and 5 bases lay in between. The germline CDR1 and CDR2 sequences are SGHDN and FVKESK. The CDR3 length is 13 residues. The CDR3, as DNA: TGTGCCAGCAGCCCGGGGGGGGCCAACGTCCTGACTTTC. Residues: CASSPGGANVLTF. Complete variable domain (other parts from reference TRBV14 and TRBJ2-6): EAGVTQFPSHSVIEKGQTVTLRCDPISGHDNLYWYRRVMGKEIKFLLHFVKESKQDESGMPNNRFLAERTGGTYSTLKVQPAELEDSGVYFCASSPGGANVLTFGAGSRLTVL.

The gene calls are TRBV6-6 and TRBJ1-1, with D hard to call. The CDR3 totals 11 residues. CDR1 and CDR2 (germline): MNHNY, SVGAGI (reference sequence). V was trimmed by 5 bases and J by 4 bases, leaving 5 bases between them. The DNA of the CDR3 is TGTGCCAGCAGTCTAATCACTGAAGCTTTCTTT. It is translated as CASSLITEAFF.

This chain links TRBV4-1 with TRBJ2-7; TRBD2 is a possible D gene (5 bases). The CDR3 spans 14 residues. The V end lost 3 bases, the J end lost 2 bases, and 11 bases lay between the germline ends. The germline V gene encodes CDR1 MGHRA and CDR2 YSYEKL. CDR3 DNA sequence: TGCGCCAGCAGCCAGGAGGTATCCCCCTACGAGCAGTACTTC. Encoded protein: CASSQEVSPYEQYF.

This clone has a single count. V is TRBV6-6 and J is TRBJ1-4; maybe TRBD1 (5 bases). The CDR3 has 14 residues. CDR1 is MNHNY and CDR2 is SVGAGI in the germline V gene (reference sequence). The germline V and J ends were trimmed by 6 bases and 3 bases, with 11 bases remaining between them. The CDR3 sequence is CASSLQGPNEKLFF. In DNA, the CDR3 is TGTGCCAGCAGCCTTCAGGGTCCTAATGAAAAACTGTTTTTT.